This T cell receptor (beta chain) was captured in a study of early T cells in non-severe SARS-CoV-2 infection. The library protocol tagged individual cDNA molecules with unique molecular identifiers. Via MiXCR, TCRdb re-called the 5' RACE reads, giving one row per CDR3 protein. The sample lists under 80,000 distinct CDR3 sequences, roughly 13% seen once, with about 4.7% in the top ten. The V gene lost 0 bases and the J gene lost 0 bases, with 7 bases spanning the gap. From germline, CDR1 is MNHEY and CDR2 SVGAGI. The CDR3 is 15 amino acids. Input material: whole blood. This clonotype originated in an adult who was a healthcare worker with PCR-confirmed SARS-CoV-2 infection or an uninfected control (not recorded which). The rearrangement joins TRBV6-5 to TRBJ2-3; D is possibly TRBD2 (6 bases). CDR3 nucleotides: TGTGCCAGCAGTTACTCGCGGGGCAGCACAGATACGCAGTATTTT. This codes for CASSYSRGSTDTQYF.